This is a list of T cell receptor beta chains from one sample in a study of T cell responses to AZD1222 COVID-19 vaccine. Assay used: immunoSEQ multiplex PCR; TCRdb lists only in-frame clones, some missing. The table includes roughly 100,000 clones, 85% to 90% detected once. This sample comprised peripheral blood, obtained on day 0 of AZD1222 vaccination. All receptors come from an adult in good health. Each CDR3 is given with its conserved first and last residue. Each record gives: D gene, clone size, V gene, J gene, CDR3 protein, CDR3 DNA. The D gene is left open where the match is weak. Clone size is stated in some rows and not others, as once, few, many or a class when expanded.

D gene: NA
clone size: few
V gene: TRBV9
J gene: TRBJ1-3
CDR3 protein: CASSVGALGSSGNTIYF
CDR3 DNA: TGTGCCAGCAGCGTTGGGGCCCTCGGGTCCTCTGGAAACACCATATATTTT

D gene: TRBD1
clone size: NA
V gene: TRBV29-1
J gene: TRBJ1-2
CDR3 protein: CSVSTGAYGYTF
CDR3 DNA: TGCAGCGTGTCGACAGGGGCGTATGGCTACACCTTC

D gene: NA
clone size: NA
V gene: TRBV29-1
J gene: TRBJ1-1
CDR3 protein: CSVIVSNAQNTEAFF
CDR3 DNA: TGCAGCGTTATAGTCTCCAATGCCCAGAACACTGAAGCTTTCTTT

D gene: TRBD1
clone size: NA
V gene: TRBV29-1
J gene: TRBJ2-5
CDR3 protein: CSVSPQGQETQYF
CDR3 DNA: TGCAGCGTTTCCCCACAGGGGCAAGAGACCCAGTACTTC

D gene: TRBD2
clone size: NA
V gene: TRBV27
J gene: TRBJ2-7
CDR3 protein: CASRPKRDSVILYEQYF
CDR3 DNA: TGTGCCAGCAGACCAAAGCGGGACTCCGTTATCCTTTACGAGCAGTACTTC

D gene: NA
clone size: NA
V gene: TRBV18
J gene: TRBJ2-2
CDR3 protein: CASSPLRDTGELFF
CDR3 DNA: TGTGCCAGCTCACCACTTCGGGACACCGGGGAGCTGTTTTTT

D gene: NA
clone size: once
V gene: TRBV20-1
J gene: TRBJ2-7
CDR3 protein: CSASPIYEQYF
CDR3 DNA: TGCAGTGCTAGCCCGATCTACGAGCAGTACTTC

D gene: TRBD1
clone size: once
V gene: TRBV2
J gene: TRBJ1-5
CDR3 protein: CASSGPGTGNNQPQHF
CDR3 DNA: TGTGCCAGCAGTGGTCCCGGGACAGGGAACAATCAGCCCCAGCATTTT

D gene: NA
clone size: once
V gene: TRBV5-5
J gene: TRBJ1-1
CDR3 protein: CASSLQGTEAFF
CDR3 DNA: TGTGCCAGCAGCCTACAGGGCACTGAAGCTTTCTTT

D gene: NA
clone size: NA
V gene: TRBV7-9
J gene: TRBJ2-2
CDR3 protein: CASSPSRGIPTGELFF
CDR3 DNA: TGTGCCAGCAGCCCATCGCGAGGAATTCCCACCGGGGAGCTGTTTTTT

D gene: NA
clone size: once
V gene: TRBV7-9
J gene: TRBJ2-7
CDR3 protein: CASSWGTALGDEQYF
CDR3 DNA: TGTGCCAGCAGCTGGGGGACTGCCCTGGGGGACGAGCAGTACTTC

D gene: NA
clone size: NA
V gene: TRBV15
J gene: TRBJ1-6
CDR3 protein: CATSGDSGGGIHSPLHF
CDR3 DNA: TGTGCCACCAGCGGGGATTCCGGCGGGGGTATCCATTCACCCCTCCACTTT

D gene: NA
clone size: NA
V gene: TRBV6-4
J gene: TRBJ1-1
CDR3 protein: CASSNSLNTEAFF
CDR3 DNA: TGTGCCAGCAGTAACAGCCTGAACACTGAAGCTTTCTTT

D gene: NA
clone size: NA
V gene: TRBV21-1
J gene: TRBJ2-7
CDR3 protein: CASSKVLGAGSYEQYF
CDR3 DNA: TGTGCCAGCAGCAAAGTTTTAGGGGCCGGCTCCTACGAGCAGTACTTC

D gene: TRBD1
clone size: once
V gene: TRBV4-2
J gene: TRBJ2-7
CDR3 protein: CASSRGPGQGVYEQYF
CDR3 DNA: TGTGCCAGCAGCCGCGGACCGGGACAGGGTGTATACGAGCAGTACTTC

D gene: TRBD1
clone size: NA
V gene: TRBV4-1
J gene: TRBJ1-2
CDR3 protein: CASSPQAPRQGMHYGYTF
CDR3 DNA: TGCGCCAGCAGCCCACAAGCCCCGAGACAGGGAATGCACTATGGCTACACCTTC

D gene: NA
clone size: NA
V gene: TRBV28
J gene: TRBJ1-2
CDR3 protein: CASSLRPGSGYTF
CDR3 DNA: TGTGCCAGCAGTTTGAGGCCAGGTAGTGGCTACACCTTC

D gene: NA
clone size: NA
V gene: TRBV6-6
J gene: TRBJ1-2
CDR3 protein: CARGNYGYTF
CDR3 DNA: TGTGCCAGGGGAAACTATGGCTACACCTTC

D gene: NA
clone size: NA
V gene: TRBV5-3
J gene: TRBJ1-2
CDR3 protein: CARSLYRPKGYGYTF
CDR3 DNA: TGTGCCAGAAGCTTGTACCGACCTAAAGGCTATGGCTACACCTTC

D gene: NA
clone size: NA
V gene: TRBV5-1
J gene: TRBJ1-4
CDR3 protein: CASSLGQGREKLFF
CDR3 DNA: TGCGCCAGCAGCTTGGGGCAGGGGCGGGAAAAACTGTTTTTT

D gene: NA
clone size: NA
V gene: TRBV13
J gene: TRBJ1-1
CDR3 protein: CASSLGGSEAFF
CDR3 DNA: TGTGCCAGCAGCTTAGGAGGGAGTGAAGCTTTCTTT

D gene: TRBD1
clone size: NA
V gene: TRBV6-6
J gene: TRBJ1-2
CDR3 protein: CASREQGGGGYTF
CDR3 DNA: TGTGCCAGCAGGGAACAGGGGGGAGGGGGCTACACCTTC

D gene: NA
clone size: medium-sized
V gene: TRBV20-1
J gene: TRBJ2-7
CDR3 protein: CSARGGTSSYEQYF
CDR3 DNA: TGCAGTGCTCGTGGGGGGACCAGCTCCTACGAGCAGTACTTC

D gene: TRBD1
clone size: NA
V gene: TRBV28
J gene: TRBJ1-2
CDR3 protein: CASTDRGLGGYTF
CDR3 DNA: TGTGCCAGCACGGACAGGGGGTTGGGTGGCTACACCTTC

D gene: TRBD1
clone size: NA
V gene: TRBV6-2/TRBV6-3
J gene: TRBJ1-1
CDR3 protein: CASSYSDRGRDTEAFF
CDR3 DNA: TGTGCCAGCAGTTACTCGGACAGGGGGCGCGACACTGAAGCTTTCTTT

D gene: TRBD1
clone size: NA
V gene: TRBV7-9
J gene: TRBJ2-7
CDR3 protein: CASSARDSLFYEQYF
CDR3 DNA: TGTGCCAGCAGCGCCCGGGACAGCTTATTCTACGAGCAGTACTTC

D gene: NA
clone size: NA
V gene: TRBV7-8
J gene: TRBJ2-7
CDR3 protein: CASSQEASDEQYF
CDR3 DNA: TGTGCCAGCAGCCAAGAGGCTAGCGACGAGCAGTACTTC

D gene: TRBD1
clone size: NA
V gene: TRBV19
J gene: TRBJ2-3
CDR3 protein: CASRDRAGTDTQYF
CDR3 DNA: TGTGCCAGTCGCGACAGGGCGGGCACAGATACGCAGTATTTT

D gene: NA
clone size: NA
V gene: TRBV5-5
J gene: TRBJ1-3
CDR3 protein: CASSLRFVSGNTIYF
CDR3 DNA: TGTGCCAGCAGCTTGCGGTTCGTCTCTGGAAACACCATATATTTT

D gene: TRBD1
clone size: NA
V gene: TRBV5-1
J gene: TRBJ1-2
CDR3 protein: CASARGDRVDGYTF
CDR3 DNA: TGCGCCAGCGCCAGGGGGGACAGGGTGGATGGCTACACCTTC

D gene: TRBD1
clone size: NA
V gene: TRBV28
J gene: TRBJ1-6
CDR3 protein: CASSWGQGNSPLHF
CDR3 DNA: TGTGCCAGCAGCTGGGGACAGGGGAATTCACCCCTCCACTTT

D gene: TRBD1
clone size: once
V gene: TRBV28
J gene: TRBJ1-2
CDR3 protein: CASSSLDRVNFNYGYTF
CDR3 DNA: TGTGCCAGCAGCTCTCTGGACAGGGTTAATTTTAACTATGGCTACACCTTC

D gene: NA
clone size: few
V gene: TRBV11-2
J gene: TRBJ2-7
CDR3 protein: CASSLAGYEQYF
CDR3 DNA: TGTGCCAGCAGCTTAGCCGGCTACGAGCAGTACTTC

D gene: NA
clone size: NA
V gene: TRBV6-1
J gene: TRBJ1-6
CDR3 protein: CASSDGRDNSPLHF
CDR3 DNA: TGTGCCAGCAGTGACGGCAGGGATAATTCACCCCTCCACTTT

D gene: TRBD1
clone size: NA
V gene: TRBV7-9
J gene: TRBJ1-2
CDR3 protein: CASSFIQGPNGYTF
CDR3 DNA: TGTGCCAGCAGCTTTATACAGGGGCCAAATGGCTACACCTTC

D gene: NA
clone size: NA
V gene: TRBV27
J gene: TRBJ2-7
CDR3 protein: CASSIRQAYEQYF
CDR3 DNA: TGTGCCAGCAGTATTCGGCAGGCATACGAGCAGTACTTC

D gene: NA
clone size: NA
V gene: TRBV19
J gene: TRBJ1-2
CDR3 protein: CASSRGGQDYGYTF
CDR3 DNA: TGTGCCAGTAGTAGGGGGGGACAAGACTATGGCTACACCTTC

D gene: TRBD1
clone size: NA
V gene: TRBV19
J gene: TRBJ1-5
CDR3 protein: CASSQGTGFTQPQHF
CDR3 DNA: TGTGCCAGTAGCCAGGGGACAGGGTTTACTCAGCCCCAGCATTTT

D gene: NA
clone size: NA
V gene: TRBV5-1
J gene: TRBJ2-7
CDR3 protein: CASSGDLASEQYF
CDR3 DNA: TGCGCCAGCAGCGGGGACTTGGCGAGCGAGCAGTACTTC

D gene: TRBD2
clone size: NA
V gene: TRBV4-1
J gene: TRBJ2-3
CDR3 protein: CASSHPSGGDTQYF
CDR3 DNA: TGCGCCAGCAGCCACCCTAGCGGTGGAGATACGCAGTATTTT

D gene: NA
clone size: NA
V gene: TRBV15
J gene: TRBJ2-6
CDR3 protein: CATSREGSSGANVLTF
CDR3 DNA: TGTGCCACCAGCAGAGAAGGGTCTAGTGGGGCCAACGTCCTGACTTTC